The 25 T cell receptor beta chains below come from one sample, sequenced in a study of response to subunit inactivated influenza vaccine (dated by TCRdb to the late 2010s). Library prep was done by RT-PCR. Sequencing took place on an Illumina HiSeq 2500. Using fastp trimming at Q25 and MiXCR clonotype assembly, TCRdb reanalyzed the public sequencing data and kept in-frame beta chains. Each record represents a unique CDR3 protein, reported with the most common genes and DNA among its rows. The sample includes around 760,000 distinct CDR3 sequences, with approximately 15% observed a single time. The top ten clones comprise 6.5% to 8.5% of the sample. Sequencing was performed on PBMCs from blood, taken 14 days before vaccination. The receptors stem from a man aged 45-65 years who received an inactivated influenza vaccine. Donor details come from another sample of the same person, matched by shared clones.

The rearrangement joins TRBV7-9 to TRBJ1-2, with 7 bases that match TRBD1. The ends lost 5 bases at V and 8 bases at J; junction bases unmatched: 8. Germline CDR1 is SEHNR and CDR2 is FQNEAQ (reference sequence). CDR3 length: 13 residues. CDR3 nucleotide sequence: TGTGCCAGCAGCGTGACAGGGTTGGGCGGCTACACCTTC. Amino acids: CASSVTGLGGYTF.

J is TRBJ1-2 and V is TRBV20-1; TRBD1 might be the D (6 bases). Germline-derived CDR1 and CDR2 are DFQATT and SNEGSKA (reference sequence). V was trimmed by 4 bases and J by 4 bases, leaving 13 bases between them. The CDR3 sequence is 13 residues long. The CDR3 nucleotides read TGCAGTGCTACAACAGGGACCGGCTATGGCTACACCTTC. It is translated as CSATTGTGYGYTF.

The table lists this clonotype with a few counts. The V and J genes are TRBV4-3 and TRBJ1-2; 8 positions agree with TRBD1. This CDR3 spans 16 amino acids. V was pared by 1 base and J by 4 bases, with 8 bases of the junction left unmatched. In germline, CDR1 is LGHNA, CDR2 YSLEER. This CDR3 is CASSQVPGQGFYGYTF. In nucleotides, the CDR3 is TGCGCCAGCAGCCAAGTCCCAGGACAGGGTTTCTATGGCTACACCTTC.

J is TRBJ1-4 and V is TRBV7-9; TRBD1 might be the D (5 bases). This CDR3 contains 14 residues. In germline, CDR1 is SEHNR, CDR2 FQNEAQ (reference sequence). The ends were cut back, 8 bases at V and 3 bases at J, with 13 bases in the middle. CDR3 sequence reads: CASGQDTANEKLFF. CDR3 bases: TGTGCCAGCGGCCAGGACACGGCTAATGAAAAACTGTTTTTT.

This clonotype came up many times. CDR3 sequence (DNA): TGCGCCAGCAGCGCCGAACCGGGAGCGACTACGAAAGAGACCCAGTACTTC. It is translated as CASSAEPGATTKETQYF. V and J are TRBV5-1 and TRBJ2-5; perhaps TRBD2 as D (6 bases). This CDR3 is 17 amino acids long. Germline CDR1 reads SGHRS; CDR2 reads YFSETQ. Trimming cost V 4 bases and J 3 bases, with 22 bases left between them. The entire variable domain, with the rest obtained from reference TRBV5-1 and TRBJ2-5, is as follows: KAGVTQTPRYLIKTRGQQVTLSCSPISGHRSVSWYQQTPGQGLQFLFEYFSETQRNKGNFPGRFSGRQFSNSRSEMNVSTLELGDSALYLCASSAEPGATTKETQYFGPGTRLLVL.

This clonotype was seen repeatedly, ten times or more. CDR3 region: CATSWQGAYEQYF. The CDR3 bases are TGTGCCACCTCGTGGCAGGGGGCCTACGAGCAGTACTTC. The rearrangement links TRBV7-2 to TRBJ2-7, with 7 bases matching TRBD1. The CDR3 is 13 residues long. Germline trimming cut 10 bases from V and 2 bases from J; bases unmatched to any gene: 8. CDR1 is SGHTA and CDR2 is FQGNSA in the germline V gene.

The rearrangement links TRBV12-3 or TRBV12-4 to TRBJ1-5, with TRBD1 as a possible D gene (6 bases). V dropped 2 bases and J dropped 6 bases, with 8 bases sitting between them. CDR3 size: 13 residues. Here the CDR3 DNA reads TGTGCCAGCAGTTTAAGCAGGGGTCAGCCCCAGCATTTT. Its translation is CASSLSRGQPQHF.

The chain uses TRBV28 and TRBJ2-5; 9 bases align to TRBD2. The CDR3 has 15 amino acids. Germline loops: CDR1 MDHEN, CDR2 SYDVKM. Trimming cost V 5 bases and J 4 bases; bases outside gene matches: 8. CDR3 nucleotides: TGTGCCAGCAGTGCTCATAGCGGGAGTAGAGAGACCCAGTACTTC. This encodes CASSAHSGSRETQYF.

This clonotype came up once. The chain combines TRBV7-2 with TRBJ2-3; a weak D match, TRBD1 (7 bases). V gave up 1 base and J gave up 4 bases, with 15 bases separating them. Per germline, CDR1 SGHTA and CDR2 FQGNSA. This CDR3 is 16 amino acids long. DNA for the CDR3: TGTGCCAGCAGCTTAGTTCCGGCAGGGGGGTCAGATACGCAGTATTTT. This translates into CASSLVPAGGSDTQYF.

This clonotype was detected ten times or more. The rearrangement uses TRBV5-1 and TRBJ2-3; TRBD2 agrees at 16 bases. V was clipped by 3 bases and J by 4 bases; unmatched bases: 11. This CDR3 has 19 residues. Germline lookup yields CDR1 SGHRS and CDR2 YFSETQ. The CDR3: CASSSLGTSGRALSDTQYF. CDR3 coding DNA: TGCGCCAGCAGCTCGCTAGGGACTAGCGGGAGGGCCTTGTCAGATACGCAGTATTTT. Variable domain in full (rest from reference TRBV5-1 and TRBJ2-3): KAGVTQTPRYLIKTRGQQVTLSCSPISGHRSVSWYQQTPGQGLQFLFEYFSETQRNKGNFPGRFSGRQFSNSRSEMNVSTLELGDSALYLCASSSLGTSGRALSDTQYFGPGTRLTVL.

A few counts support this clonotype. The V call is TRBV6-1, the J call TRBJ2-7; D is tentatively TRBD1 or TRBD2 (7 bases each). Germline CDR1 is MNHNS and CDR2 is SASEGT. This CDR3 has 15 residues. The V gene lost 7 bases and the J gene lost 0 bases, with 16 bases spanning the gap. CDR3 sequence: CASKLSGGVSYEQYF. The CDR3 DNA reads TGTGCCAGCAAATTGTCAGGGGGGGTCTCCTACGAGCAGTACTTC.

In regard to this clonotype: The junction differs from germline at one of its ends, possibly a read error. This rearrangement joins TRBV25-1 to TRBJ2-7, with D tentatively TRBD1 or TRBD2 (5 bases each). The CDR3 runs 11 residues. The germline CDR1 and CDR2 sequences are MGHDK and SYGVNS. The CDR3: CASSSPRGTNF. The DNA for the CDR3 is TGTGCCAGCAGTTCACCCCGGGGCACCAACTTC.

V is TRBV6-1 and J is TRBJ2-7; no firm D call. CDR1 is MNHNS and CDR2 is SASEGT in the germline V gene. This CDR3 has 13 amino acids. The V gene lost 7 bases and the J gene lost 3 bases, with 13 bases spanning the gap. The CDR3 DNA is TGTGCCAGCACTCAAGGTCGTTTCTACGAGCAGTACTTC. Translated, it gives CASTQGRFYEQYF.

There are a few counts of this clonotype. The CDR3 DNA reads as TGCAGTGCTAAGGGAGGGACCCAAGAGACCCAGTACTTC. Translated, it gives CSAKGGTQETQYF. The rearrangement uses TRBV20-1 and TRBJ2-5, with 7 bases fitting TRBD2. CDR3 size: 13 residues. Trimming took 4 bases from V and 1 from J; bases not matched to a gene: 3. CDR1 and CDR2 from the germline V gene are DFQATT and SNEGSKA (reference sequence).

Ten or more counts support this clonotype. The chain joins TRBV11-2 to TRBJ1-2; 10 bases are a match to TRBD1. CDR1 and CDR2 (germline): SGHAT, FQNNGV. V shed 5 bases and J 7 bases; nucleotides not matched to a gene: 7. This CDR3 is 14 amino acids long. The CDR3 coding sequence is TGTGCCAGCAGCCCCACGACAGGGGGCGGTGGCTACACCTTC. Amino acid sequence: CASSPTTGGGGYTF.

This clonotype has at least ten counts. The gene calls are TRBV20-1 and TRBJ2-1; 11 bases line up with TRBD2. Looked up from germline, CDR1 is DFQATT and CDR2 is SNEGSKA (reference sequence). The CDR3 runs 16 residues. V lost 3 bases and J lost 8; bases outside the gene matches: 12. CDR3 in DNA: TGCAGTGCTAGCGGTACTAGCGGGAGAAGAGGGGATGAGCAGTTCTTC. Translating it yields CSASGTSGRRGDEQFF.

The chain couples TRBV6-1 to TRBJ1-4; TRBD1 is a possible D gene (5 bases). Germline V lookup: CDR1 MNHNS, CDR2 SASEGT. This CDR3 spans 14 amino acids. Trimming took 4 bases from V and 4 from J, leaving 10 bases between them. Here the CDR3 reads CASSGGAGNEKLFF. The CDR3 coding sequence is TGTGCCAGCAGTGGAGGGGCTGGTAATGAAAAACTGTTTTTT.

This chain connects TRBV27 to TRBJ2-1; TRBD1 matches at 7 bases. Germline V gene lookup returns CDR1 MNHEY and CDR2 SMNVEV (reference sequence). V gave up 2 bases and J gave up 3 bases; unmatched junction bases: 4. The CDR3 is 15 residues long. CDR3 loop: CASSLRQGVYNEQFF. The CDR3 region has the DNA TGTGCCAGCAGTTTACGGCAGGGGGTCTACAATGAGCAGTTCTTC.

This clonotype was observed a few times. The chain links TRBV7-8 to TRBJ2-3, with TRBD2 identical over 11 bases. This CDR3 has 16 amino acids. CDR1 is SGHVS and CDR2 is FQNEAQ in the germline V gene. V dropped 5 bases and J dropped 4; count of bases not matched to a gene: 8. The chain's CDR3 is CASSILAGESADTQYF. Written as DNA, the CDR3 is TGTGCCAGCAGCATACTAGCGGGGGAATCTGCAGATACGCAGTATTTT.

The chain recombines TRBV27 with TRBJ2-7; D remains unclear. The CDR3 has 14 residues. The V gene's germline CDR1 is MNHEY and CDR2 SMNVEV (reference sequence). With 3 bases removed from V and 0 bases from J, the gap between germline ends came to 9 bases. The CDR3 protein is CASSFDASSYEQYF. CDR3 DNA: TGTGCCAGCAGTTTCGATGCCAGCTCCTACGAGCAGTACTTC.

This clonotype showed up just a few times. V usage is TRBV7-8 and J usage is TRBJ1-5; 7 nucleotides align to TRBD1. Germline V gene lookup returns CDR1 SGHVS and CDR2 FQNEAQ. The CDR3 has 17 residues. Trimming removed 5 bases from V and 1 base from J; junction bases left unmatched: 11. The CDR3 coding sequence is TGTGCCAGCAGCCCAATCACGCCAGGGGGGAGCAATCAGCCCCAGCATTTT. Its protein is CASSPITPGGSNQPQHF.

This clonotype has just a few counts. The chain carries TRBV4-3 and TRBJ2-7; TRBD1 or TRBD2 may be the D gene (5 bases each). CDR3 length: 16 residues. V was trimmed by 0 bases and J by 5 bases, leaving 17 bases between them. The germline V gene encodes CDR1 LGHNA and CDR2 YSLEER. The CDR3 is CASSQEGVGFGDEQYF. Here the CDR3 DNA reads TGCGCCAGCAGCCAAGAGGGGGTTGGGTTTGGCGACGAGCAGTACTTC.

This clonotype was detected many times. The junction departs from germline at one end; a sequencing error may be responsible. The chain has TRBV12-3 or TRBV12-4 and TRBJ2-5; TRBD1 matches at 7 bases. The CDR3 runs to 13 residues. CDR3 residues: CASGQDNQKTQYF. The DNA of the CDR3 is TGTGCCAGCGGACAGGATAACCAAAAGACCCAGTACTTC.

This clonotype was seen at least ten times. V usage is TRBV12-3 or TRBV12-4 and J usage is TRBJ1-3; D is ambiguous. V was cut by 1 base and J by 0 bases, with 13 bases left in between. This CDR3 has 17 amino acids. CDR3 coding DNA: TGTGCCAGCAGTTTAGGCGCACTAGCTCTCTCTGGAAACACCATATATTTT. Its protein product is CASSLGALALSGNTIYF.

This clonotype was recorded once. This chain uses TRBV7-9 with TRBJ2-5; 10 bases match TRBD1. The germline V gene encodes CDR1 SEHNR and CDR2 FQNEAQ (reference sequence). The CDR3 totals 15 residues. Unmatched junction bases numbered 8, after V lost 5 bases and J lost 5 bases. The CDR3 protein is CASSPRDRGAETQYF. CDR3 sequence (DNA): TGTGCCAGCAGCCCAAGGGACAGGGGAGCTGAGACCCAGTACTTC.